This entry lists 14 T cell receptor beta chains sequenced from one sample in a study of shared clonotypes between healthy human individuals. Data came from immunoSEQ multiplex PCR; TCRdb stores just in-frame clones and leaves some out. The data show 600,000 to 700,000 clones, around four fifths seen once. Material: memory CD4+ T cells sorted from blood. The subset here: CD45RA-negative fraction. The receptor source for this set is a woman aged 25 to 39 in good health.

The V gene is TRBV28, the J gene TRBJ1-2, with TRBD1 matching over 8 bases. This CDR3 region has 15 residues. From germline, CDR1 is MDHEN and CDR2 SYDVKM. V lost 6 bases and J lost 6; bases outside the gene matches: 12. The CDR3 reads CASSPGSAGGHGYTF. The CDR3 DNA follows: TGTGCCAGCAGCCCTGGGTCCGCAGGGGGCCATGGCTACACCTTC.

In its sample, this clone was seen once. The V call is TRBV7-8, the J call TRBJ2-1; 11 bases align to TRBD2. The V segment lost 5 bases and the J segment 7 bases; nucleotides outside the gene matches: 10. The CDR3 runs to 16 residues. In germline, CDR1 is SGHVS, CDR2 FQNEAQ. The CDR3 loop reads CASSRALAGVPNEQFF. CDR3 nucleotide sequence: TGTGCCAGCAGCCGAGCACTAGCGGGAGTTCCAAATGAGCAGTTCTTC.

The chain uses TRBV5-1 and TRBJ2-5, with a possible D match to TRBD2 (6 bases). Germline V gives CDR1 SGHRS, CDR2 YFSETQ. The CDR3 spans 14 residues. Deletions cut 4 bases from V and 1 base from J, with 11 bases between. Here the CDR3 reads CASSPTRIQETQYF. In DNA form, the CDR3 reads TGCGCCAGCAGCCCGACTAGAATCCAAGAGACCCAGTACTTC.

This sequence joins TRBV19 and TRBJ2-7, with D possibly TRBD1 on 5 matching bases. The germline gives CDR1 LNHDA, CDR2 SQIVND (reference sequence). Trimming pared 9 bases from V and 4 bases from J, leaving 19 bases between. The CDR3 is made up of 14 amino acids. The CDR3 reads CASSRTDKRYEQYF. The DNA of the CDR3 is TGTGCCAGCTCTCGGACGGACAAGAGGTACGAGCAGTACTTC.

V and J are TRBV4-1 and TRBJ2-1, with D possibly matching TRBD2 (6 bases). CDR1 and CDR2 (germline): MGHRA, YSYEKL. Trimming removed 2 bases from V and 0 bases from J, with 14 bases in between. The CDR3 is 17 amino acids. The CDR3 is CASSQPTDGSSYNEQFF. CDR3 DNA: TGCGCCAGCAGCCAACCGACTGACGGGAGCTCCTACAATGAGCAGTTCTTC.

The rearrangement uses TRBV5-6 and TRBJ2-7; 16 bases fit TRBD2. J gave up 2 bases and V 4 bases, and 6 bases lay outside the gene matches. The CDR3 covers 17 residues. Germline loops: CDR1 SGHDT, CDR2 YYEEEE. CDR3 in amino acids: CASSGTSGRAQAYEQYF. The CDR3 DNA reads TGTGCCAGCAGCGGGACTAGCGGGAGGGCCCAGGCCTACGAGCAGTACTTC.

V and J are TRBV19 and TRBJ1-5; no clear D. The V end lost 5 bases, the J end lost 1 base, and 6 bases lay between the germline ends. CDR3 length: 13 amino acids. In germline, CDR1 is LNHDA, CDR2 SQIVND (reference sequence). The CDR3 reads CASSLQSNQPQHF. The CDR3 DNA is TGTGCCAGTAGTCTTCAGAGCAATCAGCCCCAGCATTTT.

Comments on this clone: Distinct nucleotide sequences in the sample also encode this CDR3. V usage is TRBV9 and J usage is TRBJ2-2; TRBD2 is a possible D gene (6 bases). The V and J ends lost 0 bases and 1 base respectively, with 7 bases between them. Germline V gives CDR1 SGDLS, CDR2 YYNGEE. The length of the CDR3 is 15 residues. The CDR3 reads CASSVGGLNTGELFF. The CDR3 region has the DNA TGTGCCAGCAGCGTAGGGGGACTGAACACCGGGGAGCTGTTTTTT.

This rearrangement joins TRBV6-1 to TRBJ1-5; D uncertain. The CDR3 is 15 residues long. Germline loops: CDR1 MNHNS, CDR2 SASEGT. V gave up 0 bases and J gave up 8 bases, with 14 bases separating them. The CDR3 sequence: CASSEAGEGGKPQHF. The CDR3 bases are TGTGCCAGCAGTGAAGCGGGCGAGGGAGGGAAGCCCCAGCATTTT.

This clone is a singleton in its sample. The chain couples TRBV5-6 to TRBJ1-5; maybe TRBD1 (6 bases). The CDR3 runs to 13 residues. V lost 2 bases, J lost 8 bases, and 11 bases lay in between. Germline values: CDR1 SGHDT, CDR2 YYEEEE. The CDR3 here is CASSFRQDKPQHF. CDR3 coding DNA: TGTGCCAGCAGCTTTCGACAGGACAAGCCCCAGCATTTT.

This chain connects TRBV7-9 to TRBJ1-1; perhaps TRBD1 as D (5 bases). The V gene lost 2 bases and the J gene lost 1 base, with 8 bases spanning the gap. CDR3 length: 14 residues. Looked up from germline, CDR1 is SEHNR and CDR2 is FQNEAQ (reference sequence). The CDR3 spells CASSLIGANTEAFF. CDR3 in DNA: TGTGCCAGCAGCTTAATTGGGGCGAACACTGAAGCTTTCTTT.

The J gene is TRBJ2-7, the V gene TRBV2, with D perhaps assigned TRBD1 or TRBD2 (6 bases each). The V end was cut by 11 bases, the J end by 0 bases, with 11 bases between. The length of the CDR3 is 12 residues. Germline CDR1 is SNHLY and CDR2 is FYNNEI. CDR3 bases: TGTGCCGGAGGGGACATCTCCTACGAGCAGTACTTC. Encoded protein: CAGGDISYEQYF.

The V call is TRBV6-5, the J call TRBJ2-3, with D unclear. The CDR3 extends over 11 amino acids. Per the germline V gene, CDR1 is MNHEY and CDR2 is SVGAGI. The V and J ends lost 4 bases and 7 bases respectively, with 6 bases between them. CDR3 bases: TGTGCCAGCAGTTTTCGAAATACGCAGTATTTT. It specifies CASSFRNTQYF.

The V and J genes are TRBV11-3 and TRBJ2-3; D is ambiguous. Trimming took off 6 bases at V and 2 bases at J, with 12 bases between the two ends. The germline gives CDR1 SGHNT, CDR2 YENEEA. This CDR3 is 14 amino acids long. This CDR3 reads CASSWGEPTDTQYF. CDR3 coding DNA: TGTGCCAGCAGTTGGGGTGAGCCCACAGATACGCAGTATTTT.